This record concerns one T cell receptor beta chain sequence. Germline CDR1 SGHKS, CDR2 YYEKEE (reference sequence). Trimming took off 0 bases at V and 2 bases at J, with 12 bases between the two ends. The CDR3 loop spans 17 amino acids. This sample was included in a study of response to subunit inactivated influenza vaccine. TCRdb redid the calling of the RT-PCR reads with MiXCR, one entry per CDR3 protein. The repertoire includes about half a million distinct CDR3 sequences, over 25% of them detected once, and 1.5% to 2% sits in the top ten. The sample here was CD4+ T cells sorted from PBMCs, taken 5 days after vaccination. This receptor was taken from a man aged 45-65 years who received an inactivated influenza vaccine. The rearrangement links TRBV5-5 to TRBJ2-6, with a tentative D call TRBD2 (5 bases). This chain's CDR3 is CASSLEGWEPGANVLTF. The CDR3 coding sequence is TGTGCCAGCAGCTTGGAAGGATGGGAGCCTGGGGCCAACGTCCTGACTTTC. Full variable domain (rest looked up from reference TRBV5-5 and TRBJ2-6): DAGVTQSPTHLIKTRGQQVTLRCSPISGHKSVSWYQQVLGQGPQFIFQYYEKEERGRGNFPDRFSARQFPNYSSELNVNALLLGDSALYLCASSLEGWEPGANVLTFGAGSRLTVL.